This is a list of T cell receptor beta chains from one sample in a study of blood T cells in healthy people across ages. TCRdb redid the calling of the 5' RACE reads with MiXCR, one entry per CDR3 protein. The table has 650,000 to 800,000 distinct CDR3 sequences, 44% seen once; the top ten hold around 21%. The specimen sequenced was blood. Every receptor here comes from a man aged 55 to 69 in good health. Both conserved end residues are part of each CDR3. A D gene is named only where the DNA matches it firmly. Clone sizes are given selectively: once, few, many, or a class where the clone is expanded.

j_gene	d_gene	abundance	v_gene	len	CDR3aa	CDR3nt
TRBJ2-5	.	.	TRBV14	15	CASSQGLGIQETQYF	TGTGCCAGCAGCCAAGGATTGGGGATTCAAGAGACCCAGTACTTC
TRBJ1-2	.	.	TRBV29-1	12	CSVEDQQDGYTF	TGCAGCGTTGAAGATCAGCAGGATGGCTACACCTTC
TRBJ2-3	.	.	TRBV3-1	14	CASSQDEGRDTQYF	TGTGCCAGCAGCCAAGACGAGGGCAGGGATACGCAGTATTTT
TRBJ2-1	TRBD2	few	TRBV6-5	15	CASSYSVAGHNEQFF	TGTGCCAGCAGTTACTCGGTAGCGGGGCACAATGAGCAGTTCTTC
TRBJ2-1	.	.	TRBV18	15	CASSPRAGALREQFF	TGTGCCAGCTCACCACGTGCGGGGGCCCTACGGGAGCAGTTCTTC
TRBJ2-7	.	.	TRBV4-1	14	CASGQTRGRGEQYF	TGCGCCAGCGGCCAAACAAGAGGGCGGGGCGAGCAGTACTTC
TRBJ2-7	.	.	TRBV7-2	15	CASSLWGPWGYEQYF	TGTGCCAGCAGCTTATGGGGGCCTTGGGGCTACGAGCAGTACTTC
TRBJ1-4	TRBD1	.	TRBV25-1	14	CASSERDRDEKLFF	TGTGCCAGCAGTGAGAGAGACAGGGACGAAAAACTGTTTTTT
TRBJ2-3	.	.	TRBV10-3	14	CSISEGREADTQYF	TGTTCCATCAGTGAGGGCAGGGAGGCAGATACGCAGTATTTT
TRBJ2-7	.	.	TRBV9	17	CASSVEHYSVCSYEQYF	TGTGCCAGCAGCGTGGAGCACTACAGTGTTTGCTCCTACGAGCAGTACTTC
TRBJ1-4	.	.	TRBV12-3/TRBV12-4	15	CASSERWRSNEKLFF	TGTGCCAGCAGTGAACGGTGGAGGTCTAATGAAAAACTGTTTTTT
TRBJ2-7	.	few	TRBV10-3	17	CAISDSHRTANSYEQYF	TGTGCCATCAGTGACTCCCACCGGACAGCAAACTCCTACGAGCAGTACTTC
TRBJ2-3	.	.	TRBV6-2/TRBV6-3	12	CASSYGPRGWYF	TGTGCCAGCAGTTACGGGCCCAGGGGATGGTATTTT
TRBJ2-7	TRBD1	.	TRBV30	13	CAWSRGTAYEQYF	TGTGCCTGGAGTAGAGGGACAGCTTACGAGCAGTACTTC
TRBJ2-3	.	few	TRBV4-3	16	CASSQGYKVGADTQYF	TGCGCCAGCAGCCAAGGGTATAAGGTTGGCGCAGATACGCAGTATTTT
TRBJ2-1	.	few	TRBV29-1	12	CSVADGRTEQFF	TGCAGCGTCGCGGACGGCCGGACTGAGCAGTTCTTC
TRBJ2-5	.	few	TRBV28	14	CASSPLDGQETQYF	TGTGCCAGCAGTCCACTGGATGGCCAAGAGACCCAGTACTTC
TRBJ1-5	TRBD1	once	TRBV6-2/TRBV6-3	15	CASRPTGETNQPQHF	TGTGCCAGCAGACCGACAGGGGAGACCAATCAGCCCCAGCATTTT